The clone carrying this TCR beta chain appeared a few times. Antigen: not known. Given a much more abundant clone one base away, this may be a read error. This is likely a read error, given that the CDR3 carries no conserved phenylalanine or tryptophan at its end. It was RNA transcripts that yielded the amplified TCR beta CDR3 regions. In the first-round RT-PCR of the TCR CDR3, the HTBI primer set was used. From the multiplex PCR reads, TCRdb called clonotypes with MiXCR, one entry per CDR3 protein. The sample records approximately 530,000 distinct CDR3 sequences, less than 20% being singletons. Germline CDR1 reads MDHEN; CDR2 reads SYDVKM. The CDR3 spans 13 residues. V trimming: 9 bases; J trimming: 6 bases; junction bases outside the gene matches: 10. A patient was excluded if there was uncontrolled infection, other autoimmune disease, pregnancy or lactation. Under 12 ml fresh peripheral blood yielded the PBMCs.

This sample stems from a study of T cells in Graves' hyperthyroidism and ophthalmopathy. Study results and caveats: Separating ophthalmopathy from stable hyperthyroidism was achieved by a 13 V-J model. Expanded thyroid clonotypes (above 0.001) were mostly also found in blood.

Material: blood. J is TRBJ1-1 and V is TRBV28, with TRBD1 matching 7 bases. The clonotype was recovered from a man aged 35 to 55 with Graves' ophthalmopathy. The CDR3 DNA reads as TGTGCCAGTCTAGGGGGCGCTGGGGCTGAAGCTTTCCTT. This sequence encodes CASLGGAGAEAFL.